This TCR beta chain was captured in a study of regulatory T cells in long-lasting Graves disease. Overall study context: It was over 5 years of antithyroid drugs, with positive TSH receptor antibodies, that meant persistent Graves' disease. Findings and limits, study-wide: A greater number of public clonotypes (approximately 2,700) was shared by persistent patients than by new patients (roughly 880).

This CDR3 spans 15 amino acids. V lost 7 bases and J lost 4; bases outside the gene matches: 10. About this clonotype: Antigen: not known. A much larger clone lies a single base off, so this may be a read error.

Time point given: persistent/refractory GD, antithyroid drugs over 5 years with positive TRAb. Following extraction of RNA from PBMCs, that RNA was used to make the TCR library. From an endocrinology department in Xi'an, China, came the patients. To make TCR beta libraries, researchers used iRepertoire HTBI primers and Arm-PCR of CDR3 regions. TCRdb fed the multiplex PCR reads into MiXCR, producing one record per CDR3 protein. The sample records about 470,000 distinct CDR3 sequences, 20% to 25% being singletons. The rearrangement joins TRBV12-3 or TRBV12-4 to TRBJ1-1; 9 bases are a match to TRBD1. The material sequenced was peripheral blood mononuclear cells (PBMCs), taken when the disease was refractory, from a patient treated with antithyroid drugs. The TCR sequence derives from a female donor with Graves disease. Here the CDR3 reads CASTGLRTGATEAFF. The CDR3 DNA sequence: TGTGCCAGCACAGGCTTAAGGACAGGGGCCACTGAAGCTTTCTTT.